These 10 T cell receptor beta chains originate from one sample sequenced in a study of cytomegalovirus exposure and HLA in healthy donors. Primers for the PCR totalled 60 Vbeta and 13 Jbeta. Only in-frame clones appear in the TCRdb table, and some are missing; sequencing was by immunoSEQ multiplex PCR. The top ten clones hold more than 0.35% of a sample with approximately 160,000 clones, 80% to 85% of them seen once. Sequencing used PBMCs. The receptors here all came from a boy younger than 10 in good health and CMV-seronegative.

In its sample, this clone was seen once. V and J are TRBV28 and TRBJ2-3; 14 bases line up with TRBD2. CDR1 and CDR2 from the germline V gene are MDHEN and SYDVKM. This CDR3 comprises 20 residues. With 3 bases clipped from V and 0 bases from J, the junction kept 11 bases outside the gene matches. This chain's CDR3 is CASSFEGLAGAVSSTDTQYF. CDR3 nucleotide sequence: TGTGCCAGCAGTTTCGAGGGACTAGCGGGAGCGGTATCTAGCACAGATACGCAGTATTTT.

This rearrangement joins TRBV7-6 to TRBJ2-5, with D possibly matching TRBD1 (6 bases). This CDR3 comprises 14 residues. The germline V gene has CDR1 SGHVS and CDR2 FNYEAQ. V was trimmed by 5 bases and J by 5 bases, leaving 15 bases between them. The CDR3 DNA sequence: TGTGCCAGCAGCCGAAGGTACAGGGAGGAGACCCAGTACTTC. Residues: CASSRRYREETQYF.

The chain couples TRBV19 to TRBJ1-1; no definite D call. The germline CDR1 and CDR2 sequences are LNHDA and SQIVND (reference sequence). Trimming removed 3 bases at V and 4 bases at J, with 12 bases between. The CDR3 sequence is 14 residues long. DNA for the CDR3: TGTGCCAGTAGTATTAACGGCCGAGGCACTGAAGCTTTCTTT. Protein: CASSINGRGTEAFF. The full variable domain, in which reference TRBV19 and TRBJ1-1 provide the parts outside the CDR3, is DGGITQSPKYLFRKEGQNVTLSCEQNLNHDAMYWYRQDPGQGLRLIYYSQIVNDFQKGDIAEGYSVSREKKESFPLTVTSAQKNPTAFYLCASSINGRGTEAFFGQGTRLTVV.

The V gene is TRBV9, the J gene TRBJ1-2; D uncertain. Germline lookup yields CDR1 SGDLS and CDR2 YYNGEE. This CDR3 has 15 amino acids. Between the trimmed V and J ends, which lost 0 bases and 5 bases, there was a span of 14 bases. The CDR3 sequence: CASSVDPEKRYGYTF. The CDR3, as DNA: TGTGCCAGCAGCGTAGACCCGGAGAAAAGATATGGCTACACCTTC.

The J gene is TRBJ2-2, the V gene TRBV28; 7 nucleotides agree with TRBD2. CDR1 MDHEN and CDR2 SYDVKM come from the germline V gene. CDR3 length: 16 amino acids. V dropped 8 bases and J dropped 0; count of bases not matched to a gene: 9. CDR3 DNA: TGTGCCAGCTCCCCGACGGGGGGAACGAACACCGGGGAGCTGTTTTTT. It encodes CASSPTGGTNTGELFF.

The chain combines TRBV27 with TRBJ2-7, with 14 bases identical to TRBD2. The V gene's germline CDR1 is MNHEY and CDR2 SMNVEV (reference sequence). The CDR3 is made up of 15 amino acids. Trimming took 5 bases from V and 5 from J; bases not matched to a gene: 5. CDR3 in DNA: TGTGCCAGCAGTAAAGGGACTAGCGGGAGAAACGAGCAGTACTTC. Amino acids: CASSKGTSGRNEQYF.

The CDR3 coding sequence is TGTGCCAGCAGCCCTAGCGGGTTCCAGGGTGAGCAGTTCTTC. Translated: CASSPSGFQGEQFF. The V and J genes are TRBV7-8 and TRBJ2-1, with TRBD2 matching over 8 bases. CDR1 SGHVS and CDR2 FQNEAQ come from the germline V gene. This CDR3 comprises 14 residues. The V and J ends lost 5 bases and 9 bases, in that order; junction bases with no gene match: 9.

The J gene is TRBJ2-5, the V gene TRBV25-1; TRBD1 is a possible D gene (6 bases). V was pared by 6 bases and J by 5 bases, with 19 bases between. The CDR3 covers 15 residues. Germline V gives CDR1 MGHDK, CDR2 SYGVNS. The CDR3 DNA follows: TGTGCCAGCAGCCCGGACAGCTTTGGCGGGGAGACCCAGTACTTC. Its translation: CASSPDSFGGETQYF.

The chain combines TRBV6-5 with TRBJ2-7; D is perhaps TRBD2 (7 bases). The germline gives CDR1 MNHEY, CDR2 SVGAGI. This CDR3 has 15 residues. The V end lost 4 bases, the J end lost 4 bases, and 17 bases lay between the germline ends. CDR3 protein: CASSSLGGGIYEQYF. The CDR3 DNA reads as TGTGCCAGCAGTTCTTTAGGGGGGGGAATTTACGAGCAGTACTTC.

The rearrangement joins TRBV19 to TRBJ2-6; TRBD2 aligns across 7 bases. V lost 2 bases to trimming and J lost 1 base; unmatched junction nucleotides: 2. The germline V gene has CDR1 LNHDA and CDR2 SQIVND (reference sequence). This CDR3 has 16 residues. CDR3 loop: CASSIMGGSGANVLTF. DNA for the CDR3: TGTGCCAGTAGTATAATGGGGGGGTCTGGGGCCAACGTCCTGACTTTC.